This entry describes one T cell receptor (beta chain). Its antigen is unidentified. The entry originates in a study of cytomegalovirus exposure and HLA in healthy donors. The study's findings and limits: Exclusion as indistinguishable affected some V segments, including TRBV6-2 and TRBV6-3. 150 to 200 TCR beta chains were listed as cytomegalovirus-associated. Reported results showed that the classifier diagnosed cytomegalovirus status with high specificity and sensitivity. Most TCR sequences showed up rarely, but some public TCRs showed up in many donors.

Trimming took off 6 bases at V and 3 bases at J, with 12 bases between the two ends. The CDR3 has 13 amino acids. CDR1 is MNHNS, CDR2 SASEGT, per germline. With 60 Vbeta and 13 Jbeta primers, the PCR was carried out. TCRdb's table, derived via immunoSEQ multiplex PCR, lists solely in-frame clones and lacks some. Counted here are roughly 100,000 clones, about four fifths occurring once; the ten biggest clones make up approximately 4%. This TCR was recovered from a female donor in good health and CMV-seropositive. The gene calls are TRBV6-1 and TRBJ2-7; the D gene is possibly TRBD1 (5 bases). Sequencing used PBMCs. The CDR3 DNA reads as TGTGCCAGCAGGGACACCATTATCTACGAGCAGTACTTC. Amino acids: CASRDTIIYEQYF.